The present TCR beta chain was sequenced within a study of human T cells and chemical hapten exposure (dated by TCRdb to about 2021). About the study as a whole: For sensitization, 2% DPC in acetone was applied to a 2 cm by 2 cm area of upper inner arm skin. Weekly therapeutic DPC doses were additionally applied to the scalp of patients throughout the approximately 24-week study period. Patch tests used Finn chambers with 0.01% DPC on the upper back, scored after 6 days by International Contact Dermatitis Research Group standards. The patient cohort, mostly female, included alopecia areata with under or over 50% scalp involvement, alopecia totalis and alopecia universalis. Libraries were combined into a pool for sequencing, and differences in TCR yield between samples came mainly from small differences in library volumes within the pool. Peripheral blood TCR repertoire changes were tracked in vivo in alopecia patients during primary and secondary sensitization to the hapten diphenylcyclopropenone (DPC). Blood samples were taken from patients before sensitization (week 0) and then at 2, 6 and about 24 weeks after DPC sensitization. For TCR sequencing, blood came from approximately 29 alopecia patients at anywhere from one to four time points (pre-sensitization, 2, 6 and 24 weeks).

Library generation was performed with RACE. These reads were obtained on a NextSeq 500. During library preparation, unique molecular identifiers were attached to individual cDNA molecules so that TCRs could be counted in a quantitative, reproducible way. For every blood RNA sample, sequencing covered both the TCR alpha and TCR beta chains. In the paper's pipeline: Samples had a median of about 90,000 TCRs, with a range from 23,224 to 690,600. The Decombinator software suite was used to annotate the V, J and CDR3 of the TCR reads. Every sample was subsampled to the same number of TCRs (28,000) for the PS versus PT1 abundance plots. TCRs were defined as expanded if absent before sensitization and observed at least eight times at the 2-week time point. TCRdb reprocessed the public reads (quality trimming at Q25 with fastp, clone calling with MiXCR) and kept in-frame beta chains. Each CDR3 protein gets just one entry, which takes the most common genes and DNA from the rows behind it. The V and J calls were not made by the authors but by TCRdb's processing. The sample has roughly 360,000 distinct CDR3 sequences on record, more than 4.5% of them singletons. Around 2.3% of the sample belongs to the ten largest clones.

The time point label corresponds to: patch test 1, 2 weeks after DPC sensitization. The sample's treatment or condition label, decoded: therapeutic diphenylcyclopropenone sensitization with weekly scalp DPC. At each patch-test visit, blood was drawn before the patch test was applied. Eligible patients were aged 18 to 70, diagnosed with alopecia, deemed suitable for DPC therapy, and excluded if pregnant. Total RNA was extracted from unfractionated whole blood collected in Tempus Blood RNA tubes. The CDR3 runs 16 residues from the cysteine to the phenylalanine. CDR3 DNA is the only sequence kept; it has 48 bases, read in frame from the first base. CDR1 and CDR2 are drawn from the germline V gene: SGHVS, FQNEAQ. V is trimmed back by 1 base and J by 4 bases, and the junction contains 8 bases that no gene match accounts for. General findings and caveats noted by the study authors: Compared with pre-sensitization or healthy control sets, expanded TCRs formed significantly more large CDR3 similarity clusters, which is consistent with antigen-driven responses. Because all patients had alopecia, a presumed autoimmune disease, the immune response of the patients might differ from that of healthy individuals. Repeated subsampling changed both the strength of the expansion versus patch-test correlation and the threshold at which that correlation became significant. DPC sensitization did not change how many TCRs were above 1 in 1000 frequency, and no evidence was found of alterations in global repertoire structure. Patch test score correlated positively with the number of PT1 expanded TCRs, reaching significance at thresholds 8, 16 and 32 but not at 4.

This clonotype was found many times. Which antigen it targets is not known. No base quality values were provided; no much bigger clone lies one nucleotide off. The origin of this receptor is a woman in her forties or fifties with alopecia areata. Some clones in this sample may be carry-over from other donors' samples. The sample here was whole blood, taken in connection with sensitization to the hapten diphenylcyclopropenone (DPC). Here the chain combines TRBV7-8 and TRBJ2-7, with 9 central nucleotides matching TRBD1. The DNA sequence is given as TGTGCCAGCAGCTTAGTCCCCGGGACAGGGTTTTACGAGCAGTACTTC. Its product reads: CASSLVPGTGFYEQYF.